What follows describes a single T cell receptor (beta chain). Antigen unknown. This specimen comes from a study of T cell repertoires in cytomegalovirus infection. Study-level information: Both CMV infection and a matching HLA type were indicated by public TCR beta signatures. Overall study findings and caveats: Dominating the ex vivo response were HLA-C-restricted CMV-specific TCR beta clonotypes. Frequencies of public TCR beta families were cumulated, and this identified carriers of CMV plus the relevant HLA.

Using its own MiXCR run on the reads, TCRdb lists one record per CDR3 protein. Among almost 550,000 distinct CDR3 sequences listed, 16% were seen once. This CDR3 has 13 amino acids. Trimming took 4 bases from V and 2 from J, leaving 9 bases between them. Germline V gene lookup returns CDR1 SGHNT and CDR2 YYREEE (reference sequence). The chain recombines TRBV5-4 with TRBJ1-1; D is uncertain. Sequenced sample: CD8+ T cells from PBMCs. This TCR was recovered from a human donor in good health (CMV status not recorded). Some clones in this sample may be carry-over from other donors' samples. CDR3 in amino acids: CASSRPGNTEAFF. Written as DNA, the CDR3 is TGTGCCAGCAGCCGGCCGGGAAACACTGAAGCTTTCTTT.